Following are 25 T cell receptor beta chains from one sample sequenced in a study of radiotherapy plus CTLA-4 blockade in lung cancer. Profiling relied on immunoSEQ multiplex PCR, and the TCRdb table lists in-frame clones only, not all of them. The sample carries about 15,000 clones, around 87% recorded once. Specimen: peripheral blood, collected from a patient treated with radiotherapy plus ipilimumab. These receptors originate from a human donor with non-small cell lung cancer that progressed on radiotherapy plus ipilimumab. Some clones in this sample may be carry-over from other donors' samples.

J is TRBJ1-1 and V is TRBV10-2, with 9 bases lining up with TRBD1. The trim removed 4 bases at V and 3 bases at J, leaving 6 bases unmatched. The CDR3 is 15 amino acids. Germline values: CDR1 WSHSY, CDR2 SAAADI. The CDR3 DNA is TGCGCCAGCAGTGCACCGGGACAGGGTGACACTGAAGCTTTCTTT. It specifies CASSAPGQGDTEAFF.

Concerning this clone itself: This CDR3 is also generated by other DNA sequences in the sample. The V gene is TRBV2, the J gene TRBJ2-1; 11 bases agree with TRBD2. V shed 5 bases and J 0 bases; nucleotides not matched to a gene: 6. Germline loops: CDR1 SNHLY, CDR2 FYNNEI. This CDR3 region has 17 residues. CDR3 sequence reads: CASSRTSGGASYNEQFF. DNA of the CDR3: TGTGCCAGCAGTCGTACTAGCGGGGGAGCCTCCTACAATGAGCAGTTCTTC.

The chain recombines TRBV7-2 with TRBJ1-2, with D uncertain. Trimming removed 3 bases from V and 4 bases from J, with 9 bases in between. Germline loops: CDR1 SGHTA, CDR2 FQGNSA. This CDR3 is built from 13 residues. CDR3 protein: CASSLGTLYGYTF. The CDR3 DNA is TGTGCCAGCAGCTTGGGCACCCTCTATGGCTACACCTTC.

CDR3 in amino acids: CASSFRDSRGGELFF. For the CDR3, the DNA is TGTGCCAGCAGCTTCAGGGACAGCAGAGGCGGGGAGCTGTTTTTT. The rearrangement joins TRBV7-6 to TRBJ2-2; 7 nucleotides line up with TRBD1. V shed 3 bases and J 7 bases; nucleotides not matched to a gene: 8. CDR1 SGHVS and CDR2 FNYEAQ come from the germline V gene. The CDR3 totals 15 residues.

The rearrangement links TRBV18 to TRBJ1-1; D call uncertain. The CDR3 sequence is 12 residues long. With 3 bases removed from V and 4 bases from J, the gap between germline ends came to 6 bases. Germline V gene data show CDR1 as KGHSH and CDR2 as LQKENI. The CDR3 region has the DNA TGTGCCAGCTCACCTCAGTCCACTGAAGCTTTCTTT. The encoded protein is CASSPQSTEAFF.

The CDR3 coding sequence is TGTGCCAGCTCACCAGAGACAGATACGCAGTATTTT. Translating gives CASSPETDTQYF. The gene calls are TRBV18 and TRBJ2-3; D remains ambiguous. This CDR3 spans 12 amino acids. Trimming shortened V by 2 bases and J by 3 bases, and 3 bases separated the two germline ends. CDR1 and CDR2 from the germline V gene are KGHSH and LQKENI.

The chain carries TRBV6-1 and TRBJ1-2; 9 nucleotides align to TRBD1. V lost 5 bases and J lost 4; bases outside the gene matches: 5. The CDR3 has 14 residues. Germline assignment: CDR1 MNHNS and CDR2 SASEGT. CDR3 region: CASSFDRGSYGYTF. CDR3 bases: TGTGCCAGCAGTTTTGACAGGGGGAGCTATGGCTACACCTTC.

The chain carries TRBV6-6 and TRBJ1-3; 7 bases match TRBD1. This CDR3 is 16 amino acids long. Germline V lookup: CDR1 MNHNY, CDR2 SVGAGI (reference sequence). J gave up 0 bases and V 2 bases, and 4 bases lay outside the gene matches. Here the CDR3 reads CASSYQQGVSGNTIYF. The CDR3 nucleotides read TGTGCCAGCAGTTACCAGCAGGGGGTCTCTGGAAACACCATATATTTT.

V usage is TRBV4-2 and J usage is TRBJ2-2; TRBD2 is a possible D gene (5 bases). The CDR3 runs 16 residues. Germline V gene data show CDR1 as LGHNA and CDR2 as YNFKEQ. Trimming cost V 0 bases and J 5 bases, with 13 bases left between them. The CDR3 protein is CASSQDEGLRTGELFF. The DNA of the CDR3 is TGTGCCAGCAGCCAAGATGAGGGCCTGAGGACCGGGGAGCTGTTTTTT.

The V and J genes are TRBV2 and TRBJ2-4; perhaps TRBD1 as D (6 bases). The V gene lost 6 bases and the J gene lost 1 base, with 13 bases spanning the gap. This CDR3 comprises 15 residues. Germline CDR1 and CDR2: SNHLY and FYNNEI. DNA of the CDR3: TGTGCCAGCAGGCGGACCGACAGGGCCAAAAACATTCAGTACTTC. As protein: CASRRTDRAKNIQYF. Full variable domain (outside the CDR3, taken from reference TRBV2 and TRBJ2-4): EPEVTQTPSHQVTQMGQEVILRCVPISNHLYFYWYRQILGQKVEFLVSFYNNEISEKSEIFDDQFSVERPDGSNFTLKIRSTKLEDSAMYFCASRRTDRAKNIQYFGAGTRLSVL.

The CDR3 DNA follows: TGCAGCACGGGAGGGGGTGGACAGCCCCAGCATTTT. Translating it yields CSTGGGGQPQHF. The chain links TRBV29-1 to TRBJ1-5; weak D call: TRBD1 (6 bases). V was trimmed by 8 bases and J by 7 bases, leaving 15 bases between them. Per the germline V gene, CDR1 is SQVTM and CDR2 is ANQGSEA. The CDR3 sequence is 12 residues long.

The V and J genes are TRBV9 and TRBJ1-4; 10 bases match TRBD1. This CDR3 has 16 residues. J lost 5 bases, V lost 3 bases, and 7 bases had no gene match. The germline V gene has CDR1 SGDLS and CDR2 YYNGEE. CDR3 DNA sequence: TGTGCCAGCAGCGAGGGACAGGGGACGATAAATGAAAAACTGTTTTTT. This encodes CASSEGQGTINEKLFF.

The gene calls are TRBV20-1 and TRBJ1-1; D might be TRBD1 (6 bases). This CDR3 is 11 amino acids long. Germline CDR1 reads DFQATT; CDR2 reads SNEGSKA (reference sequence). Trimming pared 6 bases from V and 7 bases from J, leaving 12 bases between. DNA of the CDR3: TGCAGTGCCGGGGGGCACCTTGAAGCTTTCTTT. As protein: CSAGGHLEAFF.

The table lists this clone with a few counts. The chain uses TRBV28 and TRBJ2-3; TRBD2 matches 10 bases. CDR3 length: 15 amino acids. After removal of 7 bases from V and 4 bases from J, the junction contained 8 bases not matched to a gene. CDR1 is MDHEN and CDR2 is SYDVKM in the germline V gene. In DNA form, the CDR3 reads TGTGCCAGCAAGAATCTAGCGGGAGTTTCAGATACGCAGTATTTT. This codes for CASKNLAGVSDTQYF.

This sequence joins TRBV18 and TRBJ2-3; 8 bases align to TRBD1. The CDR3 covers 17 residues. Germline assignment: CDR1 KGHSH and CDR2 LQKENI. Losses at the gene ends were 6 bases for V and 6 bases for J; bases not matched to a gene: 17. CDR3 loop: CASSPEEDRGWKDTQYF. CDR3 coding DNA: TGTGCCAGCTCCCCAGAGGAAGACAGGGGATGGAAGGATACGCAGTATTTT.

In its sample, this clone was seen a few times. For the CDR3, the DNA is TGTGCCAGTACTAGCGGGAGGGCCCATGAGCAGTTCTTC. This codes for CASTSGRAHEQFF. The rearrangement uses TRBV25-1 and TRBJ2-1, with 13 bases matching TRBD2. The CDR3 totals 13 residues. V lost 9 bases to trimming and J lost 8 bases; unmatched junction nucleotides: 4. Germline V gene data show CDR1 as MGHDK and CDR2 as SYGVNS.

This clone was recorded only once. The germline gene is not matched at one end of the junction; a read error may be the cause. This chain connects TRBV7-2 to TRBJ1-1, with 7 bases matching TRBD1. CDR3 length equals 12 residues. Germline CDR1 and CDR2: SGHTA and FQGNSA. CDR3 DNA: TGTGCCGGCAGCCGACAGGGCCGTGAAGCTTTCTTT. It codes for CAGSRQGREAFF.

This clone was detected once. This chain uses TRBV6-5 with TRBJ1-3; maybe TRBD1 (5 bases). CDR1 and CDR2 (germline): MNHEY, SVGAGI. The ends were cut back, 8 bases at V and 0 bases at J, with 14 bases in the middle. The length of the CDR3 is 15 residues. The DNA for the CDR3 is TGTGCCAGCGGCCCCGACAGTCTCTCTGGAAACACCATATATTTT. It yields the protein CASGPDSLSGNTIYF.

The chain joins TRBV5-1 to TRBJ1-5; D possibly corresponds to TRBD1 (5 bases). The V gene's germline CDR1 is SGHRS and CDR2 YFSETQ. This CDR3 spans 15 amino acids. V lost 0 bases, J lost 1 base, and 8 bases lay in between. The CDR3: CASSLGDSSNQPQHF. In nucleotides, the CDR3 is TGCGCCAGCAGCTTGGGGGACTCGAGCAATCAGCCCCAGCATTTT.

The rearrangement uses TRBV18 and TRBJ2-3; D is uncertain. Germline values: CDR1 KGHSH, CDR2 LQKENI. V was pared by 0 bases and J by 1 base, with 2 bases between. The length of the CDR3 is 13 residues. The CDR3 is CASSPPGTDTQYF. The CDR3 nucleotides read TGTGCCAGCTCACCACCCGGCACAGATACGCAGTATTTT.

The chain is built from TRBV4-1 and TRBJ1-1; the D gene is possibly TRBD1 (6 bases). V was cut by 2 bases and J by 1 base, with 8 bases left in between. The germline CDR1 and CDR2 sequences are MGHRA and YSYEKL. The CDR3 totals 14 residues. In DNA form, the CDR3 reads TGCGCCAGCAGCCAACCACAGGGGAACACTGAAGCTTTCTTT. Encoded protein: CASSQPQGNTEAFF.

The chain employs TRBV5-4 and TRBJ2-5, with 7 bases that match TRBD1. This CDR3 contains 16 residues. Losses at the gene ends were 4 bases for V and 10 bases for J; bases not matched to a gene: 19. Germline V gene lookup returns CDR1 SGHNT and CDR2 YYREEE (reference sequence). CDR3 sequence: CASSITGALRDGDQYF. In nucleotides, the CDR3 is TGTGCCAGCAGCATAACAGGGGCCCTAAGGGACGGGGACCAGTACTTC. Combining the CDR3 with reference TRBV5-4 and TRBJ2-5 gives the whole variable domain ETGVTQSPTHLIKTRGQQVTLRCSSQSGHNTVSWYQQALGQGPQFIFQYYREEENGRGNFPPRFSGLQFPNYSSELNVNALELDDSALYLCASSITGALRDGDQYFGPGTRLLVL.

The V and J genes are TRBV2 and TRBJ2-5; no definite D call. Trimming removed 6 bases from V and 2 bases from J, with 10 bases in between. In germline, CDR1 is SNHLY, CDR2 FYNNEI. The CDR3 is 13 amino acids. Here the CDR3 reads CASRFQAQETQYF. CDR3 bases: TGTGCCAGCAGATTTCAGGCGCAAGAGACCCAGTACTTC.

V usage is TRBV2 and J usage is TRBJ1-2; D might be TRBD1 (6 bases). The germline V gene has CDR1 SNHLY and CDR2 FYNNEI. The V end lost 6 bases, the J end lost 2 bases, and 16 bases lay between the germline ends. The CDR3 sequence is 15 residues long. The CDR3 protein is CASRGSRGINYGYTF. The CDR3 coding sequence is TGTGCCAGCAGGGGCTCCAGGGGAATCAACTATGGCTACACCTTC.

This chain links TRBV6-6 with TRBJ2-1; TRBD2 matches 9 bases. Trimming took 4 bases from V and 8 from J; bases not matched to a gene: 6. Germline values: CDR1 MNHNY, CDR2 SVGAGI (reference sequence). The CDR3 covers 14 residues. For the CDR3, the DNA is TGTGCCAGCAGTTTTTTAGCGGGAGAGGATGAGCAGTTCTTC. Its translation: CASSFLAGEDEQFF.